This T cell receptor (beta chain) originates from a study of T cells after yellow fever vaccination. TCRdb ran MiXCR on the 5' RACE reads and lists one entry per CDR3 protein. The sample yields 110,000 or so distinct CDR3 sequences, 5.5% to 8% seen once. Ten or more counts support this clonotype. Its antigen remains unknown. Study observations and caveats: Reappearing after the booster were most of the clones from primary vaccination (96% CD4, 88% CD8).

The sample was CD4+ T cells sorted from PBMCs, taken about 49 days after the first yellow fever vaccination. The receptor's source is a man between 18 and 35 years old who received the YFV17D yellow fever vaccine.

This CDR3 reads CASSQGLAGEGEQFF. The CDR3 DNA reads as TGCGCCAGCAGCCAGGGACTAGCGGGGGAGGGGGAGCAGTTCTTC. The chain couples TRBV5-1 to TRBJ2-1, with 14 nucleotides matching TRBD2. Germline trimming cut 4 bases from V and 10 bases from J; bases unmatched to any gene: 7. CDR3 length: 15 residues. CDR1 and CDR2 (germline): SGHRS, YFSETQ.